Listed here are 17 T cell receptor beta chains from one sample, sequenced in a study of blood T cell repertoires in COVID-19. The data were produced by immunoSEQ multiplex PCR, yet TCRdb's version contains in-frame clones alone and is incomplete. The sample includes some 200,000 clones, approximately 89% of them seen just once. Material for sequencing was peripheral blood. The receptors derive from a man aged 70-80 years with acute or convalescent COVID-19.

This chain connects TRBV5-1 to TRBJ2-5, with 11 bases fitting TRBD2. Trimming at V came to 0 bases and at J to 0 bases, leaving 4 bases not matched to a gene. Germline V lookup: CDR1 SGHRS, CDR2 YFSETQ. There are 17 residues in the CDR3. The CDR3: CASSLGLLAGDQETQYF. The CDR3 bases are TGCGCCAGCAGCTTGGGATTACTAGCGGGGGACCAAGAGACCCAGTACTTC.

The chain couples TRBV3-1 (or the pseudogene TRBV3-2) to TRBJ2-7, with D uncertain. The germline V gene encodes CDR1 LGHDT and CDR2 YNNKEL (reference sequence). The CDR3 covers 16 residues. V lost 1 base, J lost 7 bases, and 20 bases lay in between. CDR3 residues: CASSQARPPYLREQYF. CDR3 nucleotide sequence: TGTGCCAGCAGCCAAGCGCGGCCACCCTACCTACGGGAGCAGTACTTC.

Remarks on this clone: Other DNA sequences in this specimen translate into the identical CDR3. The J gene is TRBJ1-4, the V gene TRBV19; D perhaps matches TRBD1 (5 bases). The V gene lost 5 bases and the J gene lost 0 bases, with 7 bases spanning the gap. Germline V CDR1 and CDR2: LNHDA, SQIVND (reference sequence). This CDR3 has 14 amino acids. The chain's CDR3 is CASSSGATNEKLFF. The CDR3 DNA is TGTGCCAGTAGTTCGGGGGCAACTAATGAAAAACTGTTTTTT.

This chain connects TRBV18 to TRBJ1-1, with 12 bases lining up with TRBD1. Trimming at V came to 5 bases and at J to 3 bases, leaving 7 bases not matched to a gene. CDR3 length: 16 amino acids. Germline lookup yields CDR1 KGHSH and CDR2 LQKENI. The CDR3, as DNA: TGTGCCAGCTCAGCTCGGGACAGGGGGCGGGACACTGAAGCTTTCTTT. This sequence encodes CASSARDRGRDTEAFF.

V is TRBV27 and J is TRBJ2-1; 11 bases map to TRBD2. The V and J ends lost 2 bases and 6 bases, in that order; junction bases with no gene match: 6. Germline V gene data show CDR1 as MNHEY and CDR2 as SMNVEV (reference sequence). The CDR3 spans 16 residues. This CDR3 reads CASSLRLTSGINEQFF. The CDR3 DNA reads TGTGCCAGCAGTTTACGATTGACTAGCGGGATCAATGAGCAGTTCTTC.

The CDR3 bases are TGTGCCAGCAGCACCCAAGAGGGGCCCCAGCATTTT. Its translation: CASSTQEGPQHF. The chain employs TRBV9 and TRBJ1-5; D unresolved. V was trimmed by 4 bases and J by 9 bases, leaving 11 bases between them. The CDR3 totals 12 residues. Germline CDR1 reads SGDLS; CDR2 reads YYNGEE. The whole variable domain, remainder taken from reference TRBV9 and TRBJ1-5, is DSGVTQTPKHLITATGQRVTLRCSPRSGDLSVYWYQQSLDQGLQFLIQYYNGEERAKGNILERFSAQQFPDLHSELNLSSLELGDSALYFCASSTQEGPQHFGDGTRLSIL.

The genes are TRBV11-2 and TRBJ2-1, with 8 bases fitting TRBD2. Germline CDR1 is SGHAT and CDR2 is FQNNGV. Trimming at V came to 6 bases and at J to 7 bases, leaving 2 bases not matched to a gene. The length of the CDR3 is 12 residues. The CDR3 spells CASRTGGNEQFF. In nucleotides, the CDR3 is TGTGCCAGCAGGACGGGGGGGAATGAGCAGTTCTTC.

The gene calls are TRBV7-8 and TRBJ2-1; D is possibly TRBD1 (7 bases). V lost 2 bases to trimming and J lost 1 base, with 12 bases between them. The V gene's germline CDR1 is SGHVS and CDR2 FQNEAQ. This CDR3 spans 16 amino acids. This CDR3 reads CASSLFSGGSYNEQFF. CDR3 nucleotides: TGTGCCAGCAGCTTATTCTCAGGGGGGTCCTACAATGAGCAGTTCTTC.

The chain carries TRBV28 and TRBJ2-1; TRBD1 is a possible D gene (8 bases). The V end was cut by 6 bases, the J end by 5 bases, with 23 bases between. CDR3 length equals 17 residues. Per germline, CDR1 MDHEN and CDR2 SYDVKM. The CDR3 loop is CASSHRGGATPHNEQFF. The CDR3 DNA reads as TGTGCCAGCAGCCACAGGGGGGGGGCCACACCACACAATGAGCAGTTCTTC.

The sample holds a few counts of this clone. The same CDR3 can be traced to other DNA sequences in this sample. The chain has TRBV18 and TRBJ2-3, with D maybe TRBD2 (6 bases). With 3 bases removed from V and 1 base from J, the gap between germline ends came to 8 bases. The CDR3 is 14 amino acids. Germline CDR1 KGHSH, CDR2 LQKENI. The chain's CDR3 is CASSPGGGTDTQYF. Here the CDR3 DNA reads TGTGCCAGCTCACCGGGAGGCGGCACAGATACGCAGTATTTT.

This clone occurred once. The genes are TRBV7-9 and TRBJ1-2; 7 bases agree with TRBD1. Germline CDR1 is SEHNR and CDR2 is FQNEAQ (reference sequence). The CDR3 is 14 residues long. With V trimmed by 5 bases and J by 6 bases, 9 bases remained unmatched. CDR3 nucleotides: TGTGCCAGCAGCCCCGGACAGGCCACCCATGGCTACACCTTC. Protein: CASSPGQATHGYTF.

The V call is TRBV7-2, the J call TRBJ2-7; D remains unclear. Germline CDR1 SGHTA, CDR2 FQGNSA. V was clipped by 4 bases and J by 6 bases, with 13 bases between them. The length of the CDR3 is 13 residues. DNA for the CDR3: TGTGCCAGCAGCTCTTACACCCCCTCCGAGCAGTACTTC. Amino acid sequence: CASSSYTPSEQYF.

This chain joins TRBV11-2 and TRBJ1-6; weak D call: TRBD1 (5 bases). This CDR3 has 15 amino acids. V lost 4 bases to trimming and J lost 7 bases, with 14 bases between them. CDR1 and CDR2 from the germline V gene are SGHAT and FQNNGV. The CDR3 DNA reads TGTGCCAGCAGCTCTGCAGGGAAACCCAATTCACCCCTCCACTTT. It translates to CASSSAGKPNSPLHF.

V and J are TRBV19 and TRBJ1-4; 10 bases line up with TRBD1. With 6 bases clipped from V and 7 bases from J, the junction kept 8 bases outside the gene matches. Germline V CDR1 and CDR2: LNHDA, SQIVND (reference sequence). The CDR3 length is 15 residues. The CDR3 coding sequence is TGTGCCAGTAGACCGGGGGGACAGGGGAGTGAAAAACTGTTTTTT. Translation gives CASRPGGQGSEKLFF. Full variable domain (remainder filled in from reference TRBV19 and TRBJ1-4): DGGITQSPKYLFRKEGQNVTLSCEQNLNHDAMYWYRQDPGQGLRLIYYSQIVNDFQKGDIAEGYSVSREKKESFPLTVTSAQKNPTAFYLCASRPGGQGSEKLFFGSGTQLSVL.

CDR3 DNA sequence: TGTGCCAGCAGCTTGACAGGGCTTGAGCCCCAGCATTTT. Its protein product is CASSLTGLEPQHF. The chain links TRBV7-8 to TRBJ1-5; 7 nucleotides line up with TRBD1. The CDR3 has 13 amino acids. V gave up 3 bases and J gave up 8 bases; unmatched junction bases: 4. Germline V gives CDR1 SGHVS, CDR2 FQNEAQ.

V and J are TRBV28 and TRBJ1-2; D is perhaps TRBD1 (5 bases). Trimming shortened V by 10 bases and J by 8 bases, and 11 bases separated the two germline ends. The CDR3 is 10 residues long. Germline lookup yields CDR1 MDHEN and CDR2 SYDVKM. The CDR3 spells CATWGRGYTF. In nucleotides, the CDR3 is TGTGCCACCTGGGGCCGGGGCTACACCTTC.

This clone was observed a single time. V gene TRBV6-5 combines with J gene TRBJ2-1, with D maybe TRBD1 (5 bases). Germline V gene sequence: CDR1 MNHEY, CDR2 SVGAGI. V lost 1 base, J lost 7 bases, and 14 bases lay in between. The CDR3 covers 15 residues. For the CDR3, the DNA is TGTGCCAGCAGTTACTGGGGCAACGAGGCGAATGAGCAGTTCTTC. Residues: CASSYWGNEANEQFF.